This is a list of T cell receptor beta chains from one sample in a study of a mutant IDH1 vaccine in newly diagnosed glioma. Some clones are missing from TCRdb's copy, which holds only in-frame ones; the method was immunoSEQ multiplex PCR. The data contain about 15,000 clones, 85% to 90% of them seen just once; the ten biggest clones take up approximately 9%. The material was PBMCs, obtained from a glioma patient treated with radiotherapy, temozolomide or both. These receptors were taken from a woman aged 35 to 49 with glioma. Some clones in this sample may be carry-over from other donors' samples. Both conserved end residues are part of each CDR3. Each record gives: clone size, V gene, D gene, J gene, CDR3 protein, CDR3 DNA. The D gene is left open where the match is weak. Clone size, where shown, is once, few, many, or a class for clones that have expanded.

abundance: -; v_gene: TRBV6-5; d_gene: -; j_gene: TRBJ2-6; CDR3aa: CASSSRSGANVLTF; CDR3nt: TGTGCCAGCAGTTCCCGCTCTGGGGCCAACGTCCTGACTTTC
abundance: once; v_gene: TRBV18; d_gene: TRBD1; j_gene: TRBJ1-2; CDR3aa: CASSPGTGTYGYTF; CDR3nt: TGTGCCAGCTCACCGGGGACAGGGACCTACGGCTACACCTTC
abundance: -; v_gene: TRBV11-1; d_gene: -; j_gene: TRBJ1-1; CDR3aa: CASSLDPGGAFF; CDR3nt: TGTGCCAGCAGCCTCGACCCGGGCGGGGCTTTCTTT
abundance: few; v_gene: TRBV4-2; d_gene: -; j_gene: TRBJ1-1; CDR3aa: CASSQEKTALNTEAFF; CDR3nt: TGTGCCAGCAGCCAAGAAAAGACTGCCCTGAACACTGAAGCTTTCTTT
abundance: -; v_gene: TRBV11-2; d_gene: TRBD2; j_gene: TRBJ2-7; CDR3aa: CASSFGLAGLLNLYEQYF; CDR3nt: TGTGCCAGCAGCTTCGGACTAGCGGGTCTCCTTAACCTCTACGAGCAGTACTTC
abundance: -; v_gene: TRBV19; d_gene: -; j_gene: TRBJ2-2; CDR3aa: CASSGPGRGTGELFF; CDR3nt: TGTGCCAGTAGCGGTCCGGGTCGAGGCACCGGGGAGCTGTTTTTT
abundance: -; v_gene: TRBV16; d_gene: -; j_gene: TRBJ1-3; CDR3aa: CASSQAGNTIYF; CDR3nt: TGTGCCAGCAGCCAAGCGGGAAACACCATATATTTT
abundance: -; v_gene: TRBV7-9; d_gene: -; j_gene: TRBJ2-2; CDR3aa: CASSLNTGELFF; CDR3nt: TGTGCCAGCAGCTTGAACACCGGGGAGCTGTTTTTT
abundance: -; v_gene: TRBV18; d_gene: TRBD1; j_gene: TRBJ1-2; CDR3aa: CASSPGQGDRYTF; CDR3nt: TGTGCCAGCTCACCGGGACAGGGGGATCGCTACACCTTC
abundance: -; v_gene: TRBV10-3; d_gene: -; j_gene: TRBJ2-3; CDR3aa: CAITATSTDTQYF; CDR3nt: TGTGCCATTACGGCGACTAGCACAGATACGCAGTATTTT
abundance: few; v_gene: TRBV7-9; d_gene: -; j_gene: TRBJ1-1; CDR3aa: CASSLVQDNTEAFF; CDR3nt: TGTGCCAGCAGCTTAGTTCAGGACAACACTGAAGCTTTCTTT
abundance: once; v_gene: TRBV7-2; d_gene: -; j_gene: TRBJ2-3; CDR3aa: CASSSSGRYTQYF; CDR3nt: TGTGCCAGCAGCTCCTCAGGGAGATATACGCAGTATTTT
abundance: -; v_gene: TRBV18; d_gene: -; j_gene: TRBJ2-5; CDR3aa: CASSPRSSSETQYF; CDR3nt: TGTGCCAGCTCACCAAGGTCTAGCTCTGAGACCCAGTACTTC
abundance: -; v_gene: TRBV6-5; d_gene: TRBD1; j_gene: TRBJ2-3; CDR3aa: CASSSYVGQGTDTQYF; CDR3nt: TGTGCCAGCAGTTCCTATGTGGGACAGGGGACAGATACGCAGTATTTT
abundance: once; v_gene: TRBV5-1; d_gene: -; j_gene: TRBJ2-5; CDR3aa: CASSFGTASPKETQYF; CDR3nt: TGCGCCAGCAGCTTTGGCACAGCGAGCCCAAAAGAGACCCAGTACTTC
abundance: -; v_gene: TRBV15; d_gene: -; j_gene: TRBJ2-3; CDR3aa: CATSSRGPRRSTDTQYF; CDR3nt: TGTGCCACCAGCAGCCGGGGGCCCCGACGTAGCACAGATACGCAGTATTTT
abundance: once; v_gene: TRBV5-6; d_gene: -; j_gene: TRBJ1-5; CDR3aa: CASSLGEQPQHF; CDR3nt: TGTGCCAGCAGCTTGGGAGAGCAGCCCCAGCATTTT
abundance: -; v_gene: TRBV2; d_gene: -; j_gene: TRBJ1-4; CDR3aa: CASIRGGTNEKLFF; CDR3nt: TGTGCCAGCATCAGGGGAGGGACTAATGAAAAACTGTTTTTT
abundance: -; v_gene: TRBV12-5; d_gene: TRBD1; j_gene: TRBJ1-5; CDR3aa: CASGPGTAWGMNQPQHF; CDR3nt: TGTGCTAGTGGTCCAGGGACAGCTTGGGGCATGAATCAGCCCCAGCATTTT
abundance: few; v_gene: TRBV19; d_gene: TRBD1; j_gene: TRBJ1-5; CDR3aa: CASSIPRGNQPQHF; CDR3nt: TGTGCCAGTAGTATTCCCAGGGGGAATCAGCCCCAGCATTTT
abundance: -; v_gene: TRBV19; d_gene: TRBD2; j_gene: TRBJ2-7; CDR3aa: CASSGGLAGEGYEQYF; CDR3nt: TGTGCCAGTAGTGGGGGACTAGCGGGGGAAGGCTACGAGCAGTACTTC
abundance: -; v_gene: TRBV6-1; d_gene: -; j_gene: TRBJ1-5; CDR3aa: CASMGGQPQHF; CDR3nt: TGTGCCAGCATGGGGGGGCAGCCCCAGCATTTT
abundance: -; v_gene: TRBV6-1; d_gene: TRBD1; j_gene: TRBJ1-5; CDR3aa: CASSVSGQNNQPQHF; CDR3nt: TGTGCCAGCAGTGTATCGGGACAGAACAATCAGCCCCAGCATTTT
abundance: -; v_gene: TRBV12-2; d_gene: -; j_gene: TRBJ1-3; CDR3aa: CASRLGFIGTGGLRGNTIYF; CDR3nt: TGTGCAAGTCGCTTAGGATTTATAGGGACAGGGGGCCTTCGTGGAAACACCATATATTTT
abundance: -; v_gene: TRBV6-5; d_gene: -; j_gene: TRBJ2-3; CDR3aa: CASSPSGFTDTQYF; CDR3nt: TGTGCCAGCAGCCCGTCGGGGTTCACAGATACGCAGTATTTT
abundance: -; v_gene: TRBV29-1; d_gene: TRBD2; j_gene: TRBJ2-2; CDR3aa: CSVARSDAGVTGELFF; CDR3nt: TGCAGCGTTGCCCGATCAGATGCGGGAGTAACCGGGGAGCTGTTTTTT
abundance: -; v_gene: TRBV7-2; d_gene: TRBD2; j_gene: TRBJ2-3; CDR3aa: CASSLTSGASTDTQYF; CDR3nt: TGTGCCAGCAGCTTGACTAGCGGGGCTAGCACAGATACGCAGTATTTT
abundance: -; v_gene: TRBV2; d_gene: TRBD1; j_gene: TRBJ2-5; CDR3aa: CASAGTGKETQYF; CDR3nt: TGTGCCAGCGCGGGGACAGGGAAAGAGACCCAGTACTTC
abundance: -; v_gene: TRBV4-1; d_gene: TRBD2; j_gene: TRBJ2-1; CDR3aa: CASTRTAGDNEQFF; CDR3nt: TGCGCCAGCACACGGACTGCGGGGGACAATGAGCAGTTCTTC
abundance: -; v_gene: TRBV5-4; d_gene: TRBD1; j_gene: TRBJ1-2; CDR3aa: CASSLGGQGTTYGYTF; CDR3nt: TGTGCCAGCAGCTTGGGGGGACAGGGAACCACCTATGGCTACACCTTC
abundance: -; v_gene: TRBV4-2; d_gene: TRBD1; j_gene: TRBJ1-2; CDR3aa: CASSQTGDYSLSGYTF; CDR3nt: TGTGCCAGCAGCCAGACAGGGGATTATAGCCTTTCTGGCTACACCTTC
abundance: -; v_gene: TRBV29-1; d_gene: -; j_gene: TRBJ1-1; CDR3aa: CSGIGGGNTEAFF; CDR3nt: TGCAGCGGAATTGGGGGTGGTAACACTGAAGCTTTCTTT
abundance: -; v_gene: TRBV6-5; d_gene: -; j_gene: TRBJ1-2; CDR3aa: CASRHGTGFYGYTF; CDR3nt: TGTGCCAGCAGACACGGGACGGGATTCTATGGCTACACCTTC